The next 15 T cell receptor beta chains were all read from a single sample in a study of CD8 T cells in Susac syndrome. With random hexamers, roughly 0.45 to 1 ug RNA was reverse transcribed. TCRdb passed the immunoSEQ multiplex PCR reads through MiXCR, listing each CDR3 protein once. This sample has about 100,000 distinct CDR3 sequences, with about 95% found just once. Sequencing was done on a sample of CD8+ T cells from PBMCs. The receptors come from a human donor with Susac syndrome.

This clonotype was seen only once. The genes are TRBV20-1 and TRBJ2-5, with TRBD2 as a possible D gene (5 bases). Germline CDR1 and CDR2: DFQATT and SNEGSKA (reference sequence). The CDR3 runs 13 residues. V lost 3 bases to trimming and J lost 5 bases, with 13 bases between them. The CDR3 here is CSARDWSRETQYF. The CDR3 DNA is TGCAGTGCTAGGGACTGGAGCCGGGAGACCCAGTACTTC.

CDR3 DNA: TGTGCCAGCAGTGATACAGGGGGCTCTGATGAGCAGTTCTTC. This translates into CASSDTGGSDEQFF. The chain links TRBV25-1 to TRBJ2-1; 9 bases match TRBD1. The CDR3 is 14 amino acids. Germline CDR1 MGHDK, CDR2 SYGVNS. J lost 8 bases, V lost 3 bases, and 5 bases had no gene match.

The J gene is TRBJ2-5, the V gene TRBV7-9, with D uncertain. The length of the CDR3 is 15 residues. Germline V gene lookup returns CDR1 SEHNR and CDR2 FQNEAQ (reference sequence). The ends were cut back, 4 bases at V and 4 bases at J, with 16 bases in the middle. The CDR3 is CASSSSSGRIETQYF. CDR3 bases: TGTGCCAGCAGCTCCTCCTCCGGTAGAATAGAGACCCAGTACTTC.

This chain uses TRBV11-2 with TRBJ2-1, with D perhaps TRBD2 (5 bases). V dropped 5 bases and J dropped 6 bases, with 17 bases sitting between them. This CDR3 comprises 15 residues. Germline V gives CDR1 SGHAT, CDR2 FQNNGV. The CDR3 nucleotides are TGTGCCAGCAGCCTCGACGGGGTTGGCGTCAATGAGCAGTTCTTC. It codes for CASSLDGVGVNEQFF.

DNA of the CDR3: TGTGCCAGCAGCCGGACAGGGATGGACGAGCAGTACTTC. This gives the protein CASSRTGMDEQYF. This sequence joins TRBV9 and TRBJ2-7; 8 nucleotides match TRBD1. The length of the CDR3 is 13 residues. From germline, CDR1 is SGDLS and CDR2 YYNGEE. V dropped 4 bases and J dropped 5; count of bases not matched to a gene: 5. The full variable domain, completed using reference TRBV9 and TRBJ2-7, is DSGVTQTPKHLITATGQRVTLRCSPRSGDLSVYWYQQSLDQGLQFLIQYYNGEERAKGNILERFSAQQFPDLHSELNLSSLELGDSALYFCASSRTGMDEQYFGPGTRLTVT.

The rearrangement links TRBV4-2 to TRBJ2-1, with TRBD2 matching over 7 bases. The length of the CDR3 is 14 residues. V lost 0 bases, J lost 7 bases, and 3 bases stayed unmatched. Germline V gene data show CDR1 as LGHNA and CDR2 as YNFKEQ. The CDR3 nucleotides are TGTGCCAGCAGCCAAGAACCTAGCGGAAATGAGCAGTTCTTC. Translated: CASSQEPSGNEQFF.

This clonotype was seen only once. The chain combines TRBV5-1 with TRBJ1-1; unclear D gene. CDR3 length: 13 residues. Between the trimmed V and J ends, which lost 0 bases and 5 bases, there was a span of 8 bases. The V gene's germline CDR1 is SGHRS and CDR2 YFSETQ. The CDR3 DNA sequence: TGCGCCAGCAGCTTGGGTACGGGGACTGAAGCTTTCTTT. It specifies CASSLGTGTEAFF.

The chain carries TRBV3-1 and TRBJ2-7; 10 nucleotides line up with TRBD1. The V gene's germline CDR1 is LGHDT and CDR2 YNNKEL (reference sequence). The junction had 5 bases not matched to a gene; V was cut back by 4 bases and J by 5 bases. The CDR3 covers 14 residues. CDR3 sequence reads: CASSRRDRGHEQYF. The CDR3 coding sequence is TGTGCCAGCAGCCGCCGGGACAGGGGCCACGAGCAGTACTTC.

The chain couples TRBV7-9 to TRBJ2-1, with 7 bases fitting TRBD1. There are 16 residues in the CDR3. CDR1 and CDR2 from the germline V gene are SEHNR and FQNEAQ (reference sequence). The V gene end was trimmed by 5 bases and the J gene end by 0 bases; junction bases not matched to a gene: 7. The CDR3 protein is CASSPASGGSYNEQFF. The CDR3 coding sequence is TGTGCCAGCAGCCCTGCTTCAGGGGGCTCCTACAATGAGCAGTTCTTC.

V and J are TRBV12-3 or TRBV12-4 and TRBJ2-5; D unresolved. V lost 5 bases, J lost 1 base, and 8 bases lay in between. The CDR3 loop spans 13 amino acids. CDR3 residues: CASSPSSQETQYF. The CDR3 region has the DNA TGTGCCAGCAGTCCCAGCAGCCAAGAGACCCAGTACTTC.

The chain carries TRBV12-3 or TRBV12-4 and TRBJ2-1; maybe TRBD2 (6 bases). The CDR3 covers 14 residues. V lost 8 bases and J lost 1, with 12 bases in between. The CDR3 DNA follows: TGTGCCAGCCGGACCCGGGGGTCCTACAATGAGCAGTTCTTC. Translating gives CASRTRGSYNEQFF.

V is TRBV11-2 and J is TRBJ2-5; no firm D call. The germline V and J ends were trimmed by 3 bases and 2 bases, with 10 bases remaining between them. The CDR3 spans 14 residues. CDR1 and CDR2 from the germline V gene are SGHAT and FQNNGV. CDR3 residues: CASSFGWVQETQYF. Written as DNA, the CDR3 is TGTGCCAGCAGCTTTGGTTGGGTACAAGAGACCCAGTACTTC.

J is TRBJ2-1 and V is TRBV7-3, with D uncertain. This CDR3 is built from 14 residues. Germline-derived CDR1 and CDR2 are SGHTA and FQGTGA. Deletions cut 4 bases from V and 5 bases from J, with 12 bases between. The CDR3 protein is CASSSPDQNNEQFF. CDR3 coding DNA: TGTGCCAGCAGCTCCCCGGACCAGAACAATGAGCAGTTCTTC.

The chain combines TRBV19 with TRBJ1-2; 8 positions agree with TRBD1. Germline lookup yields CDR1 LNHDA and CDR2 SQIVND (reference sequence). The CDR3 spans 14 residues. With 5 bases clipped from V and 3 bases from J, the junction kept 5 bases outside the gene matches. The CDR3 DNA is TGTGCCAGTAGTTTTGGACAGGGTGACTATGGCTACACCTTC. Translation: CASSFGQGDYGYTF.

The V gene is TRBV5-4, the J gene TRBJ1-1; 9 bases line up with TRBD1. With 4 bases clipped from V and 3 bases from J, the junction kept 4 bases outside the gene matches. Germline CDR1 and CDR2: SGHNT and YYREEE (reference sequence). The CDR3 has 14 amino acids. The CDR3 reads CASSGRQGDTEAFF. In DNA form, the CDR3 reads TGTGCCAGCAGCGGACGACAGGGGGACACTGAAGCTTTCTTT. The full variable domain, completed using reference TRBV5-4 and TRBJ1-1, is ETGVTQSPTHLIKTRGQQVTLRCSSQSGHNTVSWYQQALGQGPQFIFQYYREEENGRGNFPPRFSGLQFPNYSSELNVNALELDDSALYLCASSGRQGDTEAFFGQGTRLTVV.